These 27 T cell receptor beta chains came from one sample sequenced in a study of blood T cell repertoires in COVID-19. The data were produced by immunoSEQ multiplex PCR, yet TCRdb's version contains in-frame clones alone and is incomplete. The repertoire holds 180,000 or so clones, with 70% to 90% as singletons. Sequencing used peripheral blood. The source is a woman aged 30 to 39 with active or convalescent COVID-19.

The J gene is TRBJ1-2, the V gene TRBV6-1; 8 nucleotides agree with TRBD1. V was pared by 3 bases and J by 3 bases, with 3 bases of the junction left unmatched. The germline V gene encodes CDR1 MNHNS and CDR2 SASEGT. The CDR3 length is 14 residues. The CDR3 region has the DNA TGTGCCAGCAGTGACCTACAGGGGGACTATGGCTACACCTTC. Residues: CASSDLQGDYGYTF.

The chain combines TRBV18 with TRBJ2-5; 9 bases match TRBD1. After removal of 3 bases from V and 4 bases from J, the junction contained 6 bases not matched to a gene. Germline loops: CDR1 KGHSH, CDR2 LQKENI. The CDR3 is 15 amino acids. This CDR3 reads CASSPRATGGETQYF. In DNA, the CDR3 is TGTGCCAGCTCACCCCGAGCGACAGGGGGAGAGACCCAGTACTTC.

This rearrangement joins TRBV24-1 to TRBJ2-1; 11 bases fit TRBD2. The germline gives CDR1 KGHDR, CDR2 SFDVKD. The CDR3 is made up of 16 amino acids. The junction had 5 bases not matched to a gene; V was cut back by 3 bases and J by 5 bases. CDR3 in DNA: TGTGCCACCAGTGATCCTCTAGCGGGAGGAAACAATGAGCAGTTCTTC. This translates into CATSDPLAGGNNEQFF.

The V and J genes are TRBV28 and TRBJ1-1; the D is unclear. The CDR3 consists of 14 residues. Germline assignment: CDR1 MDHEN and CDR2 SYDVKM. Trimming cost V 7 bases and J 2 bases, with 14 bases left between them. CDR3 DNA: TGTGCCAGCATGCGAGACCGGGAAAACACTGAAGCTTTCTTT. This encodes CASMRDRENTEAFF.

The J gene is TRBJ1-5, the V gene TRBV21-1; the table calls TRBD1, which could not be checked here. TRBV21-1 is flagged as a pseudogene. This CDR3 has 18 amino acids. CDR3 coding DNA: TGTGCCAGCAGCAGACGGATGGACAGGGACGTTGAGGATCAGCCCCAGCATTTT. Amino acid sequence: CASSRRMDRDVEDQPQHF.

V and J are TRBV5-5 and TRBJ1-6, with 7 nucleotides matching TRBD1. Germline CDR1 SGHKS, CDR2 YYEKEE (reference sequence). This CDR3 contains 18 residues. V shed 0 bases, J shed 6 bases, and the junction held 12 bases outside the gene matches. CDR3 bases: TGTGCCAGCAGCTTGGTAACAGGGGCAAATCTCGGTAATTCACCCCTCCACTTT. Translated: CASSLVTGANLGNSPLHF.

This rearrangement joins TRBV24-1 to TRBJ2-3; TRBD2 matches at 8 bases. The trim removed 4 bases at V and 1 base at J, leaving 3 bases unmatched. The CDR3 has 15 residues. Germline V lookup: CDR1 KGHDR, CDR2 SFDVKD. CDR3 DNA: TGTGCCACCAGTGACCAACTAGCGGGCACAGATACGCAGTATTTT. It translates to CATSDQLAGTDTQYF.

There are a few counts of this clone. CDR3 coding DNA: TGTGCCAGCAGCCTGGGACCCGCGGGGGAAAAACTGTTTTTT. Amino acid sequence: CASSLGPAGEKLFF. The gene calls are TRBV11-3 and TRBJ1-4; D perhaps matches TRBD1 (5 bases). With 5 bases removed from V and 8 bases from J, the gap between germline ends came to 15 bases. Germline V gene data show CDR1 as SGHNT and CDR2 as YENEEA. The CDR3 is 14 residues long.

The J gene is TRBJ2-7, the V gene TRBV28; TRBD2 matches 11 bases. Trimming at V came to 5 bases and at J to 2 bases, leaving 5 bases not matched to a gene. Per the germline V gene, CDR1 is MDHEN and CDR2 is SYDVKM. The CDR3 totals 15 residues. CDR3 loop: CASSPLAGGPYEQYF. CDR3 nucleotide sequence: TGTGCCAGCAGTCCTCTAGCGGGAGGACCCTACGAGCAGTACTTC.

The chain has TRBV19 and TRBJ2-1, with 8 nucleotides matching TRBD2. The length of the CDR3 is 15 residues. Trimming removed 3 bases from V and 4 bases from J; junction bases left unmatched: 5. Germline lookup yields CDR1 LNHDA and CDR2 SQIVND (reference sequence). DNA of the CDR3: TGTGCCAGTAGTATCCGTAGCGGGGTGTACAATGAGCAGTTCTTC. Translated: CASSIRSGVYNEQFF.

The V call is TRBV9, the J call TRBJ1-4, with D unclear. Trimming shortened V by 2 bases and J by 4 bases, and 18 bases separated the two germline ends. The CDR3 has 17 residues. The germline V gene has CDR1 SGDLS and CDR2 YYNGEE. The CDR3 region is CASSVEARPWGNEKLFF. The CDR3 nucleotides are TGTGCCAGCAGCGTGGAGGCTCGGCCCTGGGGTAATGAAAAACTGTTTTTT.

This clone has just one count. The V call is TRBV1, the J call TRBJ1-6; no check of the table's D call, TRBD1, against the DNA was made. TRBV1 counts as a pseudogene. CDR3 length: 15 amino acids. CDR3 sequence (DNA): TGCACCAGCAGCCAAGGGACAGGGGTGAATTCACCCCTCCACTTT. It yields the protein CTSSQGTGVNSPLHF.

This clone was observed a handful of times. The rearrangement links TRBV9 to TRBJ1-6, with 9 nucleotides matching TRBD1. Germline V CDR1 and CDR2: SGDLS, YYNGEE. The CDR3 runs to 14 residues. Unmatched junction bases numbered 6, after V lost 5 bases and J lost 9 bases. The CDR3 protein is CASRTGQGGSPLHF. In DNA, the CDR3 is TGTGCCAGCAGGACGGGACAGGGAGGTTCACCCCTCCACTTT.

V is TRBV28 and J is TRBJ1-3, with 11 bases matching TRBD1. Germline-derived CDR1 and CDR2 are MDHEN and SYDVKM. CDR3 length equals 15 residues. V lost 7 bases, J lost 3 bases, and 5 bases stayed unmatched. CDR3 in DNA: TGTGCCAGCATCAAGGACAGGGGGCTTGGAAACACCATATATTTT. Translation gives CASIKDRGLGNTIYF. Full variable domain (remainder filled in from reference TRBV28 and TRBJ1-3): DVKVTQSSRYLVKRTGEKVFLECVQDMDHENMFWYRQDPGLGLRLIYFSYDVKMKEKGDIPEGYSVSREKKERFSLILESASTNQTSMYLCASIKDRGLGNTIYFGEGSWLTVV.

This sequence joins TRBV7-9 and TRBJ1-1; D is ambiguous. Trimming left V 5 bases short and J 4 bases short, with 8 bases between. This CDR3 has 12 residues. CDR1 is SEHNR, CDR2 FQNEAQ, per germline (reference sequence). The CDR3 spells CASSTSGTEAFF. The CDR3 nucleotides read TGTGCCAGCAGCACAAGTGGCACTGAAGCTTTCTTT.

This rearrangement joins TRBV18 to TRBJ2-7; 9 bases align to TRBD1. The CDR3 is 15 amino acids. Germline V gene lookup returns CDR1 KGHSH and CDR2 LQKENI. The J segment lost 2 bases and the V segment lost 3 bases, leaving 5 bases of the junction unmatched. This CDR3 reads CASSPGTGPTYEQYF. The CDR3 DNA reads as TGTGCCAGCTCACCGGGGACAGGGCCTACCTACGAGCAGTACTTC.

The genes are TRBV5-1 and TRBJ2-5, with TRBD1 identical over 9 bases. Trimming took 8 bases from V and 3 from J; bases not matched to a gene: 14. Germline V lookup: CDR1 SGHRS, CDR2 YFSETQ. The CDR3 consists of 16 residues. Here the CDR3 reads CARLETGGTGKETQYF. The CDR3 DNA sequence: TGCGCCAGACTCGAGACTGGCGGGACAGGGAAAGAGACCCAGTACTTC.

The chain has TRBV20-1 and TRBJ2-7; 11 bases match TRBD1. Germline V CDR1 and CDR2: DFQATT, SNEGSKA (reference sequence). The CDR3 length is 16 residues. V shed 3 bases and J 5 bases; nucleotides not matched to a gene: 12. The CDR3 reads CSASSSRTGGLNEQYF. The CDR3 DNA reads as TGCAGTGCTAGTAGTTCACGGACAGGGGGCTTGAACGAGCAGTACTTC.

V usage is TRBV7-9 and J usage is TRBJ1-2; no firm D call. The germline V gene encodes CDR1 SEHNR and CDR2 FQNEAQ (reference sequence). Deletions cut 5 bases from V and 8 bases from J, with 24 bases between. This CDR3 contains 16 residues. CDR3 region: CASSPSLTFRLAGYTF. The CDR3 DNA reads TGTGCCAGCAGCCCGTCGCTTACATTTAGATTAGCAGGCTACACCTTC.

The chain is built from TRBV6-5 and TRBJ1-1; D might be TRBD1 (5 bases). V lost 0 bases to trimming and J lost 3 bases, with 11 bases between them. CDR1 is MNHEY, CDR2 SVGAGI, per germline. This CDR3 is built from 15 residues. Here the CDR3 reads CASSYSARGDTEAFF. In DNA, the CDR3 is TGTGCCAGCAGTTACTCGGCTCGGGGGGACACTGAAGCTTTCTTT.

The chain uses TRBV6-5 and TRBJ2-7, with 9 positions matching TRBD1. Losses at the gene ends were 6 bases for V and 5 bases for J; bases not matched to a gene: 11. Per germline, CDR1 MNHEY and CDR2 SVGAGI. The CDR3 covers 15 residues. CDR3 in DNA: TGTGCCAGCAGGGGGGGGACCCGGGACAGGGACGAGCAGTACTTC. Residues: CASRGGTRDRDEQYF.

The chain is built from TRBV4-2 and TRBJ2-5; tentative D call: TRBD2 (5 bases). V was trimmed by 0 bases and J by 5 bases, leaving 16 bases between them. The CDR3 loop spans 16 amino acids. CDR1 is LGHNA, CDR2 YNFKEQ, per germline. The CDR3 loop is CASSQDEPGILETQYF. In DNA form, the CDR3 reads TGTGCCAGCAGCCAAGATGAACCCGGGATCTTGGAGACCCAGTACTTC.

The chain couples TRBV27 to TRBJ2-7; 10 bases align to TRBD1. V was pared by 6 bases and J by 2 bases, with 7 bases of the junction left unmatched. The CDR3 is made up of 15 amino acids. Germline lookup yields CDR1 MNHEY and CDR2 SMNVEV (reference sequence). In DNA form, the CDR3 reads TGTGCCAGCAGACGGGGACAGGGGATTACCTACGAGCAGTACTTC. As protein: CASRRGQGITYEQYF.

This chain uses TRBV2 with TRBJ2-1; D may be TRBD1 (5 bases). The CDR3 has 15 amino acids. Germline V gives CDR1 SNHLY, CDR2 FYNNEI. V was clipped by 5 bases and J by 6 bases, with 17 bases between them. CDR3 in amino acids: CASSLPRVVVNEQFF. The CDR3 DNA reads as TGTGCCAGCAGTTTGCCCAGGGTGGTGGTCAATGAGCAGTTCTTC.

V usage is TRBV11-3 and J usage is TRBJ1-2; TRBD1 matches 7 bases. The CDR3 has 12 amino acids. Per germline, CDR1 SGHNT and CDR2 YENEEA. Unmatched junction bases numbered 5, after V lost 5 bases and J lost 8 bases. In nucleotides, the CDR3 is TGTGCCAGCAGCAAGACAGGGTACGGCTACACCTTC. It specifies CASSKTGYGYTF.

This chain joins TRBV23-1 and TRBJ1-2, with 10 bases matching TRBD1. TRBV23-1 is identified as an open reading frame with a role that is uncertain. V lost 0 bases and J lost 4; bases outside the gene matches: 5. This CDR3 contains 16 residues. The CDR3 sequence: CASSQSRTGGGYGYTF. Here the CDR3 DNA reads TGCGCCAGCAGTCAATCGAGGACAGGGGGTGGCTATGGCTACACCTTC.

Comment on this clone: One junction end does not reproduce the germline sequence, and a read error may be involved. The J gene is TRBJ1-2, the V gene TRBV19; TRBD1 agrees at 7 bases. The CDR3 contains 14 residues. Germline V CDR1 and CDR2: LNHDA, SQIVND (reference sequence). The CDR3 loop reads CASSLEQGIGGYTF. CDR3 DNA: TGTGCCAGTAGTCTAGAACAGGGGATCGGTGGCTACACCTTC.